The 32 T cell receptor beta chains below all came from one sample that was sequenced in a study of blood T cell repertoires in COVID-19 (dated by TCRdb to between 2020 and 2021). The library was produced with the immunoSEQ multiplex PCR assay. As stored in TCRdb, this immuneACCESS dataset retains in-frame rearrangements with V and J assigned. A fraction of the clones does not appear; measured against another copy, unresolved V genes explain less than half of the discrepancy, and the remainder lacks a known reason. A total of roughly 150,000 clones appear in this sample, around 82% of them only once. The ten largest clones capture less than 5.5% of the sample. The sample taken for sequencing was peripheral blood. All receptors come from a woman in her forties or fifties with acute or convalescent COVID-19.

This clone was detected a few times. The J gene is TRBJ1-2, the V gene TRBV6-5; D gene uncertain. From germline, CDR1 is MNHEY and CDR2 SVGAGI. The ends were cut back, 5 bases at V and 7 bases at J, with 14 bases in the middle. CDR3 length equals 13 residues. The CDR3 bases are TGTGCCAGCAGTATGGGAGGAGTTGTTGGCTACACCTTC. Translated: CASSMGGVVGYTF.

The chain joins TRBV5-6 to TRBJ1-4, with TRBD1 identical over 10 bases. After removal of 2 bases from V and 5 bases from J, the junction contained 6 bases not matched to a gene. CDR3 length equals 16 residues. The V gene's germline CDR1 is SGHDT and CDR2 YYEEEE. The CDR3 DNA is TGTGCCAGCAGCTTTAGCCCGGGACAGGGGAATGAAAAACTGTTTTTT. Its protein product is CASSFSPGQGNEKLFF.

V usage is TRBV7-8 and J usage is TRBJ2-7, with D possibly being TRBD2 (6 bases). V lost 2 bases and J lost 3, with 14 bases in between. The CDR3 contains 15 residues. In germline, CDR1 is SGHVS, CDR2 FQNEAQ. CDR3 sequence: CASSLSGGVIYEQYF. As DNA, the CDR3 is TGTGCCAGCAGCTTATCGGGCGGGGTTATCTACGAGCAGTACTTC.

CDR3 residues: CASSQVPTGDHYGYTF. The CDR3 DNA reads as TGTGCCAGCAGCCAAGTCCCGACAGGGGATCACTATGGCTACACCTTC. This chain connects TRBV3-1 (or the pseudogene TRBV3-2) to TRBJ1-2; 8 nucleotides match TRBD1. The CDR3 has 16 amino acids. V lost 1 base to trimming and J lost 3 bases; unmatched junction nucleotides: 7. The germline V gene has CDR1 LGHDT and CDR2 YNNKEL (reference sequence).

This chain connects TRBV7-6 to TRBJ1-5; D remains unclear. The V end lost 8 bases, the J end lost 4 bases, and 12 bases lay between the germline ends. The CDR3 loop spans 13 amino acids. Germline-derived CDR1 and CDR2 are SGHVS and FNYEAQ. This CDR3 is CASALAGNQPQHF. CDR3 in DNA: TGTGCCAGCGCCCTGGCAGGAAATCAGCCCCAGCATTTT.

The genes are TRBV10-3 and TRBJ2-1; TRBD2 matches at 7 bases. The CDR3 is made up of 20 amino acids. Trimming removed 4 bases from V and 0 bases from J; junction bases left unmatched: 18. CDR1 and CDR2 from the germline V gene are ENHRY and SYGVKD. The CDR3 protein is CAISVGLVASGPSSYNEQFF. The CDR3 bases are TGTGCCATCAGTGTGGGGCTGGTGGCTAGCGGACCGAGCTCCTACAATGAGCAGTTCTTC.

This clone was seen a handful of times. A read error may account for a junction end that differs from germline. V usage is TRBV19 and J usage is TRBJ1-1; possibly TRBD1 for D (6 bases). Germline loops: CDR1 LNHDA, CDR2 SQIVND (reference sequence). The CDR3 is 13 amino acids. This CDR3 is CASSIDRDTEAFF. CDR3 coding DNA: TGTGCCAGTAGTATTGACCGGGACACCGAAGCTTTCTTT.

The chain carries TRBV19 and TRBJ1-1; TRBD1 is a possible D gene (5 bases). Germline-derived CDR1 and CDR2 are LNHDA and SQIVND (reference sequence). The V gene lost 0 bases and the J gene lost 7 bases, with 15 bases spanning the gap. CDR3 length: 15 amino acids. The CDR3 bases are TGTGCCAGTAGTATAGATCGGGACTCGCGGAGTGAAGCTTTCTTT. Its translation is CASSIDRDSRSEAFF.

DNA of the CDR3: TGTGCCAGCCGAGAGGACTGGAACACCGGGGAGCTGTTTTTT. This translates into CASREDWNTGELFF. This chain links TRBV6-4 with TRBJ2-2; D may be TRBD2 (5 bases). CDR3 size: 14 residues. Germline CDR1 reads MRHNA; CDR2 reads SNTAGT. V was trimmed by 8 bases and J by 1 base, leaving 11 bases between them.

The chain uses TRBV7-8 and TRBJ1-5; D call uncertain. Germline V gene sequence: CDR1 SGHVS, CDR2 FQNEAQ. The CDR3 is 11 residues long. The V end lost 1 base, the J end lost 16 bases, and 11 bases lay between the germline ends. The CDR3 protein is CASSLGAYRHF. The CDR3, as DNA: TGTGCCAGCAGCTTAGGCGCATACCGACATTTT.

The rearrangement uses TRBV3-1 (or the pseudogene TRBV3-2) and TRBJ2-1, with D perhaps TRBD2 (5 bases). Germline V gene lookup returns CDR1 LGHDT and CDR2 YNNKEL (reference sequence). Trimming left V 1 base short and J 4 bases short, with 11 bases between. The CDR3 consists of 15 residues. CDR3 DNA sequence: TGTGCCAGCAGCCAAGTATTTCGAGGGTACAATGAGCAGTTCTTC. Translating gives CASSQVFRGYNEQFF.

V and J are TRBV6-2 or TRBV6-3 and TRBJ2-7; D is possibly TRBD2 (5 bases). The CDR3 covers 14 residues. Germline values: CDR1 MNHEY, CDR2 SVGEGT. V was clipped by 5 bases and J by 1 base, with 12 bases between them. The chain's CDR3 is CASSPVTGSYEQYF. CDR3 nucleotide sequence: TGTGCCAGCAGTCCAGTAACGGGGTCCTACGAGCAGTACTTC.

The chain is built from TRBV6-5 and TRBJ2-2; a weak D match, TRBD2 (6 bases). Germline V CDR1 and CDR2: MNHEY, SVGAGI. This CDR3 is built from 15 residues. Trimming stripped 7 bases from V and 0 bases from J, with 12 bases between. The CDR3 DNA sequence: TGTGCCAGCAAACGGCCGGGGGCGAACACCGGGGAGCTGTTTTTT. This encodes CASKRPGANTGELFF.

This clone was recorded at least ten times. V usage is TRBV6-6 and J usage is TRBJ1-5, with a tentative D call TRBD1 (5 bases). This CDR3 spans 14 amino acids. Germline assignment: CDR1 MNHNY and CDR2 SVGAGI (reference sequence). V was cut by 5 bases and J by 8 bases, with 16 bases left in between. CDR3 sequence reads: CASSLDIPSEPQHF. The CDR3 DNA reads TGTGCCAGCAGTCTGGACATTCCGTCGGAGCCCCAGCATTTT.

This chain uses TRBV6-5 with TRBJ1-2, with a possible D match to TRBD1 (6 bases). V lost 9 bases, J lost 6 bases, and 17 bases lay in between. The CDR3 is made up of 13 amino acids. Per the germline V gene, CDR1 is MNHEY and CDR2 is SVGAGI. This CDR3 reads CASIDQGSNGYTF. In nucleotides, the CDR3 is TGTGCCAGTATTGATCAGGGGTCCAATGGCTACACCTTC.

V gene TRBV19 combines with J gene TRBJ2-6; 9 bases are a match to TRBD2. The V segment lost 3 bases and the J segment 0 bases; nucleotides outside the gene matches: 0. The CDR3 length is 16 residues. Germline V gene lookup returns CDR1 LNHDA and CDR2 SQIVND (reference sequence). In DNA, the CDR3 is TGTGCCAGTAGTATTAGCGGGGGCTCTGGGGCCAACGTCCTGACTTTC. Protein: CASSISGGSGANVLTF.

The chain links TRBV6-2 or TRBV6-3 to TRBJ2-7; 8 bases are a match to TRBD1. The CDR3 covers 14 residues. With 6 bases clipped from V and 3 bases from J, the junction kept 7 bases outside the gene matches. Germline CDR1 and CDR2: MNHEY and SVGEGT. CDR3 region: CASSPGTGNYEQYF. The CDR3 region has the DNA TGTGCCAGCAGCCCAGGGACAGGCAACTACGAGCAGTACTTC.

The rearrangement links TRBV7-9 to TRBJ2-1; 9 bases map to TRBD1. Germline V gives CDR1 SEHNR, CDR2 FQNEAQ (reference sequence). The CDR3 runs to 16 residues. V lost 1 base and J lost 0; bases outside the gene matches: 1. DNA for the CDR3: TGTGCCAGCAGCTTAGTGACAGGGGGCTCCTACAATGAGCAGTTCTTC. Encoded protein: CASSLVTGGSYNEQFF. Supplemented by reference TRBV7-9 and TRBJ2-1, the full variable domain reads DTGVSQNPRHKITKRGQNVTFRCDPISEHNRLYWYRQTLGQGPEFLTYFQNEAQLEKSRLLSDRFSAERPKGSFSTLEIQRTEQGDSAMYLCASSLVTGGSYNEQFFGPGTRLTVL.

This clone occurred once. The V gene is TRBV7-9, the J gene TRBJ1-5; 9 bases agree with TRBD1. The CDR3 is 15 residues long. Looked up from germline, CDR1 is SEHNR and CDR2 is FQNEAQ (reference sequence). With V trimmed by 5 bases and J by 1 base, 3 bases remained unmatched. Here the CDR3 reads CASSGTGTSNQPQHF. The CDR3, as DNA: TGTGCCAGCAGCGGGACAGGGACGAGCAATCAGCCCCAGCATTTT. Using reference TRBV7-9 and TRBJ1-5 for the parts outside the CDR3, the full variable domain is DTGVSQNPRHKITKRGQNVTFRCDPISEHNRLYWYRQTLGQGPEFLTYFQNEAQLEKSRLLSDRFSAERPKGSFSTLEIQRTEQGDSAMYLCASSGTGTSNQPQHFGDGTRLSIL.

The chain uses TRBV7-9 and TRBJ1-6, with TRBD1 matching 7 bases. Trimming removed 7 bases from V and 6 bases from J; junction bases left unmatched: 6. This CDR3 region has 14 residues. CDR1 is SEHNR, CDR2 FQNEAQ, per germline (reference sequence). The CDR3 region is CASTPGQPNSPLHF. The CDR3 DNA reads as TGTGCCAGCACACCGGGACAGCCTAATTCACCCCTCCACTTT.

The CDR3 reads CASSLLGQGANTEAFF. CDR3 nucleotide sequence: TGTGCCAGCAGTTTACTGGGACAGGGGGCGAACACTGAAGCTTTCTTT. The chain recombines TRBV28 with TRBJ1-1, with TRBD1 matching over 12 bases. The J segment lost 1 base and the V segment lost 2 bases, leaving 2 bases of the junction unmatched. Germline-derived CDR1 and CDR2 are MDHEN and SYDVKM. CDR3 length equals 16 residues. The variable domain in full, completed from reference TRBV28 and TRBJ1-1, reads DVKVTQSSRYLVKRTGEKVFLECVQDMDHENMFWYRQDPGLGLRLIYFSYDVKMKEKGDIPEGYSVSREKKERFSLILESASTNQTSMYLCASSLLGQGANTEAFFGQGTRLTVV.

The chain carries TRBV28 and TRBJ2-7; tentatively, D is TRBD1 (6 bases). Germline lookup yields CDR1 MDHEN and CDR2 SYDVKM. The CDR3 is 13 residues long. The V gene lost 7 bases and the J gene lost 1 base, with 11 bases spanning the gap. This CDR3 is CASTPQGSYEQYF. CDR3 bases: TGTGCCAGCACCCCCCAGGGGTCCTACGAGCAGTACTTC.

V usage is TRBV19 and J usage is TRBJ1-2; D is unresolved. V was shortened by 4 bases and J by 5 bases, with 11 bases between the two germline ends. Germline CDR1 LNHDA, CDR2 SQIVND (reference sequence). This CDR3 is built from 13 residues. Here the CDR3 reads CASSKPVLYGYTF. The CDR3 region has the DNA TGTGCCAGTAGTAAACCAGTTTTGTATGGCTACACCTTC. The complete variable domain, with remaining parts taken from reference TRBV19 and TRBJ1-2, reads DGGITQSPKYLFRKEGQNVTLSCEQNLNHDAMYWYRQDPGQGLRLIYYSQIVNDFQKGDIAEGYSVSREKKESFPLTVTSAQKNPTAFYLCASSKPVLYGYTFGSGTRLTVV.

This clone was seen just once. The CDR3: CASSPTAGQGSYEQYF. CDR3 nucleotide sequence: TGTGCCAGCAGCCCCACAGCGGGACAGGGATCCTACGAGCAGTACTTC. The genes are TRBV28 and TRBJ2-7, with 9 bases matching TRBD1. The CDR3 is made up of 16 amino acids. Germline CDR1 and CDR2: MDHEN and SYDVKM. V shed 6 bases and J 1 base; nucleotides not matched to a gene: 10. The full variable domain, with the rest looked up from reference TRBV28 and TRBJ2-7, is DVKVTQSSRYLVKRTGEKVFLECVQDMDHENMFWYRQDPGLGLRLIYFSYDVKMKEKGDIPEGYSVSREKKERFSLILESASTNQTSMYLCASSPTAGQGSYEQYFGPGTRLTVT.

The chain is built from TRBV4-1 and TRBJ2-4, with a tentative D call TRBD2 (6 bases). Trimming cost V 1 base and J 8 bases, with 12 bases left between them. This CDR3 comprises 14 residues. Looked up from germline, CDR1 is MGHRA and CDR2 is YSYEKL. This CDR3 is CASSQGLGGDIQYF. DNA for the CDR3: TGCGCCAGCAGCCAAGGGCTCGGAGGGGACATTCAGTACTTC.

V usage is TRBV5-1 and J usage is TRBJ2-7; a weak D match, TRBD2 (6 bases). Per the germline V gene, CDR1 is SGHRS and CDR2 is YFSETQ. This CDR3 has 13 amino acids. V lost 5 bases and J 0 bases, leaving 9 bases between the germline ends. DNA for the CDR3: TGCGCCAGCAGAGGCGGGGACTCCTACGAGCAGTACTTC. It is translated as CASRGGDSYEQYF.

This sequence joins TRBV5-4 and TRBJ1-1, with 8 bases that match TRBD1. The CDR3 is 17 amino acids. The ends lost 0 bases at V and 0 bases at J; junction bases unmatched: 7. Germline CDR1 SGHNT, CDR2 YYREEE (reference sequence). Here the CDR3 DNA reads TGTGCCAGCAGCTTGGGACAGGGGACTAACTTGAACACTGAAGCTTTCTTT. It is translated as CASSLGQGTNLNTEAFF.

V usage is TRBV29-1 and J usage is TRBJ1-1, with D perhaps matching TRBD1 (5 bases). Trimming stripped 5 bases from V and 9 bases from J, with 13 bases between. The germline CDR1 and CDR2 sequences are SQVTM and ANQGSEA. This CDR3 spans 11 amino acids. CDR3 protein: CSVRETAKAFF. DNA for the CDR3: TGCAGCGTTCGTGAGACAGCTAAAGCTTTCTTT.

The V and J genes are TRBV20-1 and TRBJ1-2, with a possible D match to TRBD1 (6 bases). The CDR3 consists of 11 residues. V gave up 3 bases and J gave up 9 bases, with 11 bases separating them. Germline assignment: CDR1 DFQATT and CDR2 SNEGSKA (reference sequence). This CDR3 reads CSASAGASYTF. For the CDR3, the DNA is TGCAGTGCTAGCGCGGGGGCTAGCTACACCTTC.

The chain links TRBV28 to TRBJ2-3; TRBD2 matches 12 bases. This CDR3 is 15 amino acids long. Unmatched junction bases numbered 8, after V lost 6 bases and J lost 7 bases. Germline V gene data show CDR1 as MDHEN and CDR2 as SYDVKM. CDR3 in amino acids: CASRASGGALHTQYF. CDR3 nucleotide sequence: TGTGCCAGCAGGGCTAGCGGGGGGGCGTTGCATACGCAGTATTTT. The whole variable domain, filled in from reference TRBV28 and TRBJ2-3, reads DVKVTQSSRYLVKRTGEKVFLECVQDMDHENMFWYRQDPGLGLRLIYFSYDVKMKEKGDIPEGYSVSREKKERFSLILESASTNQTSMYLCASRASGGALHTQYFGPGTRLTVL.

The gene calls are TRBV7-2 and TRBJ1-5; D is unresolved. Trimming cost V 9 bases and J 2 bases, with 11 bases left between them. Germline lookup yields CDR1 SGHTA and CDR2 FQGNSA. The length of the CDR3 is 13 residues. The CDR3 DNA follows: TGTGCCAGTGGCACGAGGGGCAATCAGCCCCAGCATTTT. Protein sequence: CASGTRGNQPQHF.

The chain joins TRBV7-2 to TRBJ2-5; D gene unclear. V was cut by 5 bases and J by 3 bases, with 4 bases left in between. Germline CDR1 reads SGHTA; CDR2 reads FQGNSA. This CDR3 spans 11 amino acids. DNA for the CDR3: TGTGCCAGCAGCCAGAAAGAGACCCAGTACTTC. As protein: CASSQKETQYF.